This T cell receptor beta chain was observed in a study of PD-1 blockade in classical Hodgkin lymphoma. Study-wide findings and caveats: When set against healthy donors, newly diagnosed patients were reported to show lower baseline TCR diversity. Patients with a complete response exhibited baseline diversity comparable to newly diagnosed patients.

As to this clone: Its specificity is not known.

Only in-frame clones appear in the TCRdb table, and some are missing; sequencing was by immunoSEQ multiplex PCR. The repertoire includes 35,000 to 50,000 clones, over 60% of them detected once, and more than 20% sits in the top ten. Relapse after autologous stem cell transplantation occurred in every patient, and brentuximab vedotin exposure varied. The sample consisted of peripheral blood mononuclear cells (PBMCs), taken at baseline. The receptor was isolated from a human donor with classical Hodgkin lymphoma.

CDR3 amino acids: CASSSGQGARNYEQYF. DNA for the CDR3: TGTGCCAGCAGCTCGGGACAGGGGGCGCGAAACTACGAGCAGTACTTC. The chain is built from TRBV7-9 and TRBJ2-7; 12 bases are shared with TRBD1. CDR3 length: 16 amino acids. V was clipped by 4 bases and J by 3 bases; unmatched bases: 7. Germline loops: CDR1 SEHNR, CDR2 FQNEAQ (reference sequence).